What follows are 16 T cell receptor beta chains derived from one specimen sequenced in a study of T cell changes during pregnancy in multiple sclerosis. The repertoire was sequenced with immunoSEQ multiplex PCR; TCRdb's copy has only in-frame clones and lacks some. The profile covers fewer than 150,000 clones, with around 95% appearing a single time and 0.4% to 0.5% taken by the ten largest. Sequenced here: peripheral blood, sampled after pregnancy. These receptors all come from a female donor with multiple sclerosis, enrolled in a pregnancy study.

This clone came up once. V gene TRBV7-9 combines with J gene TRBJ2-7, with 11 bases lining up with TRBD1. Germline V lookup: CDR1 SEHNR, CDR2 FQNEAQ (reference sequence). CDR3 length: 15 amino acids. The ends lost 5 bases at V and 2 bases at J; junction bases unmatched: 5. CDR3 DNA: TGTGCCAGCAGCCTCCCGGGACAGGGGGCCTACGAGCAGTACTTC. This encodes CASSLPGQGAYEQYF.

The chain's CDR3 is CASSYSRLGTNGYTF. CDR3 nucleotide sequence: TGTGCCAGCAGTTACTCACGGCTGGGGACTAATGGCTACACCTTC. The chain recombines TRBV6-6 with TRBJ1-2; D might be TRBD1 (5 bases). The CDR3 covers 15 residues. Germline CDR1 is MNHNY and CDR2 is SVGAGI (reference sequence). The germline V and J ends were trimmed by 0 bases and 6 bases, with 14 bases remaining between them.

The V gene is TRBV27, the J gene TRBJ2-7, with 7 nucleotides matching TRBD2. Germline values: CDR1 MNHEY, CDR2 SMNVEV (reference sequence). V lost 4 bases to trimming and J lost 7 bases; unmatched junction nucleotides: 13. This CDR3 region has 15 residues. CDR3 in amino acids: CASSSYMGGTLEQYF. CDR3 DNA sequence: TGTGCCAGCAGTTCATATATGGGGGGGACTTTAGAGCAGTACTTC.

The chain uses TRBV6-1 and TRBJ2-7; perhaps TRBD2 as D (5 bases). Trimming shortened V by 7 bases and J by 4 bases, and 17 bases separated the two germline ends. Germline CDR1 MNHNS, CDR2 SASEGT. The CDR3 consists of 14 residues. The CDR3 sequence is CASTTSHRGYEQYF. In nucleotides, the CDR3 is TGTGCCAGCACTACTAGTCACCGGGGTTACGAGCAGTACTTC.

The gene calls are TRBV9 and TRBJ2-3, with 14 bases matching TRBD2. Trimming removed 2 bases from V and 5 bases from J; junction bases left unmatched: 1. Germline V gene sequence: CDR1 SGDLS, CDR2 YYNGEE. CDR3 length: 15 amino acids. CDR3 in amino acids: CASSVGLAGVDTQYF. The CDR3 region has the DNA TGTGCCAGCAGCGTGGGACTAGCGGGAGTAGATACGCAGTATTTT.

The rearrangement links TRBV6-1 to TRBJ1-2; TRBD1 is a possible D gene (6 bases). The CDR3 is made up of 14 amino acids. CDR1 is MNHNS, CDR2 SASEGT, per germline. The V end was cut by 5 bases, the J end by 0 bases, with 10 bases between. CDR3 loop: CASSTWTANYGYTF. CDR3 DNA: TGTGCCAGCAGTACTTGGACAGCTAACTATGGCTACACCTTC.

The V and J genes are TRBV5-4 and TRBJ2-1; 7 positions agree with TRBD1. This CDR3 region has 16 residues. After removal of 4 bases from V and 0 bases from J, the junction contained 7 bases not matched to a gene. From germline, CDR1 is SGHNT and CDR2 YYREEE (reference sequence). The CDR3 loop is CASSPRDRGSYNEQFF. The DNA for the CDR3 is TGTGCCAGCAGCCCCCGGGACAGAGGCTCCTACAATGAGCAGTTCTTC.

This chain joins TRBV7-3 and TRBJ2-7; 14 bases agree with TRBD2. J gave up 5 bases and V 4 bases, and 13 bases lay outside the gene matches. The CDR3 totals 18 residues. CDR1 and CDR2 (germline): SGHTA, FQGTGA. This CDR3 is CASSSTSGRGLRVDEQYF. CDR3 sequence (DNA): TGTGCCAGCAGCTCGACTAGCGGGAGGGGGTTACGCGTCGACGAGCAGTACTTC. Using reference TRBV7-3 and TRBJ2-7 for the parts outside the CDR3, the full variable domain is GAGVSQTPSNKVTEKGKYVELRCDPISGHTALYWYRQSLGQGPEFLIYFQGTGAADDSGLPNDRFFAVRPEGSVSTLKIQRTERGDSAVYLCASSSTSGRGLRVDEQYFGPGTRLTVT.

The gene calls are TRBV6-5 and TRBJ2-5; TRBD2 matches at 8 bases. The J call is uncertain, as TRBJ2-7 better fits the DNA end. There are 16 residues in the CDR3. Germline CDR1 is MNHEY and CDR2 is SVGAGI. The CDR3 region is CASSYASGPSSYEQYF. In DNA form, the CDR3 reads TGTGCCAGCAGTTACGCTAGCGGGCCCAGCTCCTACGAGCAGTACTTC.

The chain joins TRBV9 to TRBJ2-1, with 8 bases that match TRBD2. V shed 0 bases and J 7 bases; nucleotides not matched to a gene: 6. Germline CDR1 is SGDLS and CDR2 is YYNGEE. CDR3 length: 15 residues. Here the CDR3 DNA reads TGTGCCAGCAGCGTAGCGGGAGGGCCACTGAATGAGCAGTTCTTC. As protein: CASSVAGGPLNEQFF.

The CDR3 bases are TGTGCCAGCAGCTTAATTGACAGGGAGGAGCAGTACTTC. It yields the protein CASSLIDREEQYF. The rearrangement uses TRBV7-2 and TRBJ2-7; 7 bases are a match to TRBD1. There are 13 residues in the CDR3. Per germline, CDR1 SGHTA and CDR2 FQGNSA. Germline trimming cut 2 bases from V and 7 bases from J; bases unmatched to any gene: 5.

This clone was recorded once. The rearrangement joins TRBV13 to TRBJ2-7, with a possible D match to TRBD2 (5 bases). Trimming left V 5 bases short and J 4 bases short, with 9 bases between. Germline V gene sequence: CDR1 PRHDT, CDR2 FYEKMQ (reference sequence). The CDR3 covers 12 residues. CDR3 in DNA: TGTGCCAGCAGCGTCGGGGTTTACGAGCAGTACTTC. This gives the protein CASSVGVYEQYF.

The chain recombines TRBV10-3 with TRBJ2-2; maybe TRBD2 (5 bases). Trimming left V 3 bases short and J 4 bases short, with 9 bases between. There are 14 residues in the CDR3. The V gene's germline CDR1 is ENHRY and CDR2 SYGVKD. The CDR3 sequence: CAISEVGITGELFF. In DNA, the CDR3 is TGTGCCATCAGTGAAGTCGGGATCACCGGGGAGCTGTTTTTT.

In its sample, this clone was seen once. The J gene is TRBJ1-2, the V gene TRBV7-9; the match to TRBD1 covers 8 bases. Germline trimming cut 0 bases from V and 8 bases from J; bases unmatched to any gene: 5. The CDR3 sequence is 14 residues long. Germline loops: CDR1 SEHNR, CDR2 FQNEAQ (reference sequence). This chain's CDR3 is CASSLARTGHGYTF. CDR3 DNA sequence: TGTGCCAGCAGCTTAGCAAGGACAGGGCACGGCTACACCTTC. The full variable domain, with the rest looked up from reference TRBV7-9 and TRBJ1-2, is DTGVSQNPRHKITKRGQNVTFRCDPISEHNRLYWYRQTLGQGPEFLTYFQNEAQLEKSRLLSDRFSAERPKGSFSTLEIQRTEQGDSAMYLCASSLARTGHGYTFGSGTRLTVV.

The chain combines TRBV6-1 with TRBJ2-1, with D tentatively TRBD2 (7 bases). Germline CDR1 MNHNS, CDR2 SASEGT. V lost 4 bases and J 3 bases, leaving 16 bases between the germline ends. The CDR3 has 16 residues. DNA of the CDR3: TGTGCCAGCAGTGCCCGGGGGGCTTATTACTACAATGAGCAGTTCTTC. This translates into CASSARGAYYYNEQFF.

V is TRBV29-1 and J is TRBJ2-3; 7 nucleotides line up with TRBD1. Germline V CDR1 and CDR2: SQVTM, ANQGSEA. CDR3 length: 13 residues. Trimming removed 2 bases from V and 7 bases from J; junction bases left unmatched: 6. CDR3 in DNA: TGCAGCGTTGAACAGGGACAGTATTATACGCAGTATTTT. Protein product: CSVEQGQYYTQYF.